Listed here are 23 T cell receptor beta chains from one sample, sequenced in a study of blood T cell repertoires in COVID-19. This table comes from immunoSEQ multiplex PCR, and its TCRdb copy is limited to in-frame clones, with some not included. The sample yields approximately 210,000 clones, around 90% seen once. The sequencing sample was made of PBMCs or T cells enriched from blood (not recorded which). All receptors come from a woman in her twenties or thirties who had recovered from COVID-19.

In nucleotides, the CDR3 is TGTGCCAGTAGTTTACCAGGCCATCTAGCCAAAAACATTCAGTACTTC. Protein sequence: CASSLPGHLAKNIQYF. The chain employs TRBV19 and TRBJ2-4; D unresolved. CDR3 size: 16 residues. V was cut by 5 bases and J by 0 bases, with 14 bases left in between. Germline-derived CDR1 and CDR2 are LNHDA and SQIVND (reference sequence).

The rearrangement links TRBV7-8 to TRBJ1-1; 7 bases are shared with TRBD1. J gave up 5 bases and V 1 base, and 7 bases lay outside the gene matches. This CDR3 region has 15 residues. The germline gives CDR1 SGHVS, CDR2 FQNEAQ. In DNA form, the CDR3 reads TGTGCCAGCAGCTTAGGGAGACAGGGTAATACTGAAGCTTTCTTT. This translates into CASSLGRQGNTEAFF.

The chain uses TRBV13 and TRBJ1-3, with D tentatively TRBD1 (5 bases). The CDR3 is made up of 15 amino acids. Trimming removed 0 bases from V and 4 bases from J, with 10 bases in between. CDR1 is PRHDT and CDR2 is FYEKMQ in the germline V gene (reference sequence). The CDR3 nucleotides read TGTGCCAGCAGCTTAGGTGGTCAGGGAGGAAACACCATATATTTT. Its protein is CASSLGGQGGNTIYF.

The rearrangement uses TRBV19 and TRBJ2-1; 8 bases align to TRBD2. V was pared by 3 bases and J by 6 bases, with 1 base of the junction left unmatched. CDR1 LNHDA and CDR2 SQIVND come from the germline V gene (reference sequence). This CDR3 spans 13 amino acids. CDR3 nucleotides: TGTGCCAGTAGTATCGGACTAGCCAATGAGCAGTTCTTC. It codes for CASSIGLANEQFF.

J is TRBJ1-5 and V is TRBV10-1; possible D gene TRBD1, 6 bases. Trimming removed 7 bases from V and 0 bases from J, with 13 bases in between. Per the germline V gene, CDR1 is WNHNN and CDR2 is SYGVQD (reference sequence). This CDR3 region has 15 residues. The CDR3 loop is CASIWTDYSNQPQHF. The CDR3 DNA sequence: TGCGCCAGCATATGGACAGACTATAGCAATCAGCCCCAGCATTTT.

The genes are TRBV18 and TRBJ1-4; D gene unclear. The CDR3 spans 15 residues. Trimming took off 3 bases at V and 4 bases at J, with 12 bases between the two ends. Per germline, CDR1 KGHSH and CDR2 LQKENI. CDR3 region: CASSPSSGFNEKLFF. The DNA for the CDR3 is TGTGCCAGCTCACCTTCGAGCGGATTTAATGAAAAACTGTTTTTT.

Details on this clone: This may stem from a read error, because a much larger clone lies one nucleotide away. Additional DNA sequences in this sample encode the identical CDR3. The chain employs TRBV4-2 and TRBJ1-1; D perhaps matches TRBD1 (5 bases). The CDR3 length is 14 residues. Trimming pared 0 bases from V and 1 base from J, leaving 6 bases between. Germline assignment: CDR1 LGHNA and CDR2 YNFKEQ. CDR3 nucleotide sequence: TGTGCCAGCAGCCAAGACACAGGGAACACTGAAGCTTTCTTT. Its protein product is CASSQDTGNTEAFF.

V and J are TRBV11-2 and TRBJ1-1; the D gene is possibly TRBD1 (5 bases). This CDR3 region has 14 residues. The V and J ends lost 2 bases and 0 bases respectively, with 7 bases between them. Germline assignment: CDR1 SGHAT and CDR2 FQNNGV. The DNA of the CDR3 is TGTGCCAGCAGCTTAAGGGGCGTGAACACTGAAGCTTTCTTT. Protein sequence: CASSLRGVNTEAFF.

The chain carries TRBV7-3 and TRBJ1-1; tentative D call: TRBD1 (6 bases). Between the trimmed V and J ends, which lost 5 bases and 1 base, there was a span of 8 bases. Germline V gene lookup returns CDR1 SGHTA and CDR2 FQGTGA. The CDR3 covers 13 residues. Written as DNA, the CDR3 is TGTGCCAGCAGCAAACAGGGGAACACTGAAGCTTTCTTT. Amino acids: CASSKQGNTEAFF.

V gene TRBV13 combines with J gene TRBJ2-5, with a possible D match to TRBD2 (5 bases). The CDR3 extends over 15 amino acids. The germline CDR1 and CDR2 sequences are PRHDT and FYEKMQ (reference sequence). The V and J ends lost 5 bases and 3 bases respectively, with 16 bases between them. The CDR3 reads CASSPYRWGEETQYF. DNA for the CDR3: TGTGCCAGCAGCCCCTATCGGTGGGGAGAAGAGACCCAGTACTTC.

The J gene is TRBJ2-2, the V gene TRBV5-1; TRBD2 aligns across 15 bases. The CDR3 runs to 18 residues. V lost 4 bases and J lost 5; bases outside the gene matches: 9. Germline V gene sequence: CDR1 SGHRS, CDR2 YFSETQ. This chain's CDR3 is CASSLVGTSGGTTGELFF. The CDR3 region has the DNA TGCGCCAGCAGCCTAGTGGGGACTAGCGGGGGGACTACCGGGGAGCTGTTTTTT.

This CDR3 reads CASREIVGHNTEAFF. The CDR3 nucleotides are TGTGCCAGCAGGGAAATTGTAGGGCACAACACTGAAGCTTTCTTT. This chain links TRBV19 with TRBJ1-1; perhaps TRBD1 as D (5 bases). CDR1 and CDR2 (germline): LNHDA, SQIVND (reference sequence). Trimming stripped 9 bases from V and 2 bases from J, with 19 bases between. The CDR3 is 15 amino acids. Together with reference TRBV19 and TRBJ1-1, the CDR3 gives the full variable domain: DGGITQSPKYLFRKEGQNVTLSCEQNLNHDAMYWYRQDPGQGLRLIYYSQIVNDFQKGDIAEGYSVSREKKESFPLTVTSAQKNPTAFYLCASREIVGHNTEAFFGQGTRLTVV.

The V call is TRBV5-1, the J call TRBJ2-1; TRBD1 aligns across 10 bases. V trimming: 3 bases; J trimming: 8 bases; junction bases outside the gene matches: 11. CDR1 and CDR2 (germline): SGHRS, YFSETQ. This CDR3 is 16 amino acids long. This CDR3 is CASSSGPGTGAHEQFF. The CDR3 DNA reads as TGCGCCAGCAGCTCAGGGCCCGGGACAGGGGCCCATGAGCAGTTCTTC.

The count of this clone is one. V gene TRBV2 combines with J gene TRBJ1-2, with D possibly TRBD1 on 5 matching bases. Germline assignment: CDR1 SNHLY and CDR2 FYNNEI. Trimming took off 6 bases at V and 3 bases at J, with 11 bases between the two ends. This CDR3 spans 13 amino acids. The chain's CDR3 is CASRRTRDYGYTF. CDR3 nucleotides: TGTGCCAGCAGACGGACAAGAGACTATGGCTACACCTTC.

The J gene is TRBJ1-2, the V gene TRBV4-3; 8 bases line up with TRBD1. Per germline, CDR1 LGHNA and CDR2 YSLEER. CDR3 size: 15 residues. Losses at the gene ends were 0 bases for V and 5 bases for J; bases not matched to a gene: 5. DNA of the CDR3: TGCGCCAGCAGCCAAGATGGGACAGGAAGATATGGCTACACCTTC. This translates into CASSQDGTGRYGYTF.

CDR3 DNA: TGTGCCAGCTCACCATCGAACGGACAGTTAGGCAATCAGCCCCAGCATTTT. Its translation is CASSPSNGQLGNQPQHF. This chain connects TRBV18 to TRBJ1-5; weak D call: TRBD1 (6 bases). The CDR3 covers 17 residues. The ends were cut back, 2 bases at V and 2 bases at J, with 16 bases in the middle. CDR1 KGHSH and CDR2 LQKENI come from the germline V gene.

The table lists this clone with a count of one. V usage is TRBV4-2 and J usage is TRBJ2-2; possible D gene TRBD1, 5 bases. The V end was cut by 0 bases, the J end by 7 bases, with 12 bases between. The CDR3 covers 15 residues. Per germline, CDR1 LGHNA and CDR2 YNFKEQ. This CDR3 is CASSQEPRQIGELFF. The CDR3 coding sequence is TGTGCCAGCAGCCAAGAGCCCCGACAGATCGGGGAGCTGTTTTTT.

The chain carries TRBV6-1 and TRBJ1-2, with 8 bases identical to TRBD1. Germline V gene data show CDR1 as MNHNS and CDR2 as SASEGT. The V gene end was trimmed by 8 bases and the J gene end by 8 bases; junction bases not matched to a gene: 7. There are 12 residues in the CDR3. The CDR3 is CASLLYRGGYTF. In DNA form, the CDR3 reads TGTGCCAGCCTACTCTACAGGGGGGGCTACACCTTC.

CDR3 loop: CASSRAGTGELFF. The CDR3, as DNA: TGTGCCAGTAGTAGGGCGGGAACCGGGGAGCTGTTTTTT. The gene calls are TRBV19 and TRBJ2-2, with a weak D call TRBD2 (6 bases). CDR1 is LNHDA, CDR2 SQIVND, per germline (reference sequence). The CDR3 spans 13 residues. Deletions cut 4 bases from V and 5 bases from J, with 8 bases between. The full variable domain, rest sourced from reference TRBV19 and TRBJ2-2, is DGGITQSPKYLFRKEGQNVTLSCEQNLNHDAMYWYRQDPGQGLRLIYYSQIVNDFQKGDIAEGYSVSREKKESFPLTVTSAQKNPTAFYLCASSRAGTGELFFGEGSRLTVL.

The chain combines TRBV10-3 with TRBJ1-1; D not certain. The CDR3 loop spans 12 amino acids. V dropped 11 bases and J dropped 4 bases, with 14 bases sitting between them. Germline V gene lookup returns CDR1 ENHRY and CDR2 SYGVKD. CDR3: CAALSGSTEAFF. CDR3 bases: TGTGCCGCCCTCTCGGGGTCCACTGAAGCTTTCTTT.

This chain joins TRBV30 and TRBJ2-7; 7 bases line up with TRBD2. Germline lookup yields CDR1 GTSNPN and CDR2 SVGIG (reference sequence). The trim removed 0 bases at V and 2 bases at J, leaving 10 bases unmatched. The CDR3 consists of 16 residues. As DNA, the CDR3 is TGTGCCTGGAGTGTACGGGACGGGGGGACCACCTACGAGCAGTACTTC. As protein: CAWSVRDGGTTYEQYF.

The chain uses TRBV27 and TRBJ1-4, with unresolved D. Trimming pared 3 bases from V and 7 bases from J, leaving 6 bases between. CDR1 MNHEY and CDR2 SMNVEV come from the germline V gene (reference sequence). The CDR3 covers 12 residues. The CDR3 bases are TGTGCCAGCAGTTTCTCGGGTGAAAAACTGTTTTTT. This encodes CASSFSGEKLFF.

CDR3 in amino acids: CASSPTGNNQPQHF. CDR3 bases: TGTGCCAGCAGCCCTACAGGGAATAATCAGCCCCAGCATTTT. The chain joins TRBV27 to TRBJ1-5; D might be TRBD1 (6 bases). Trimming took off 6 bases at V and 4 bases at J, with 13 bases between the two ends. Looked up from germline, CDR1 is MNHEY and CDR2 is SMNVEV (reference sequence). The CDR3 spans 14 residues.